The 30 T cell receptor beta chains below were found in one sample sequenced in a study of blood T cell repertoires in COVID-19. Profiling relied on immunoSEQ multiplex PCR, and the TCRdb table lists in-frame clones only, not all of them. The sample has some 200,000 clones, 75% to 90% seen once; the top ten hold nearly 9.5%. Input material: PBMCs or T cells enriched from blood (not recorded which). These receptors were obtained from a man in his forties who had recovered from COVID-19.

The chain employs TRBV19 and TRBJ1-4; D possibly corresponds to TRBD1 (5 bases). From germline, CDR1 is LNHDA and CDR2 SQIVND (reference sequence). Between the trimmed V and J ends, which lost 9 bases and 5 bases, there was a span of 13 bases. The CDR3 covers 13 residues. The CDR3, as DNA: TGTGCCAGCAAAGACAGATCGAATGAAAAACTGTTTTTT. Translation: CASKDRSNEKLFF. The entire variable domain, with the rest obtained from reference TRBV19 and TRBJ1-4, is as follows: DGGITQSPKYLFRKEGQNVTLSCEQNLNHDAMYWYRQDPGQGLRLIYYSQIVNDFQKGDIAEGYSVSREKKESFPLTVTSAQKNPTAFYLCASKDRSNEKLFFGSGTQLSVL.

CDR3 region: CASSLEVGGIYEQYF. CDR3 nucleotide sequence: TGCGCCAGCAGCTTGGAGGTAGGGGGTATCTACGAGCAGTACTTC. This chain joins TRBV5-1 and TRBJ2-7, with TRBD1 as a possible D gene (6 bases). Trimming stripped 0 bases from V and 3 bases from J, with 13 bases between. The germline V gene has CDR1 SGHRS and CDR2 YFSETQ. This CDR3 comprises 15 residues.

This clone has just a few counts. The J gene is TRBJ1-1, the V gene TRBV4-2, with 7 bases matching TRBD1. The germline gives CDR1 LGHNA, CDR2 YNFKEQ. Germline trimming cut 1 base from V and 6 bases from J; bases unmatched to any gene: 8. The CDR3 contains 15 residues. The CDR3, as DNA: TGTGCCAGCAGCCAAGCCCCTCGGGACAGCCCTGAAGCTTTCTTT. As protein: CASSQAPRDSPEAFF.

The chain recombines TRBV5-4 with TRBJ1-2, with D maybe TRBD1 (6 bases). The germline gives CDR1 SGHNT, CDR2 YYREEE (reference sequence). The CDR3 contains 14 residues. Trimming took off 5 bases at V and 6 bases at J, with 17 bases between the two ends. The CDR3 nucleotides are TGTGCCAGCAGTCGGGGGGCCTCCTATGATGGCTACACCTTC. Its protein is CASSRGASYDGYTF. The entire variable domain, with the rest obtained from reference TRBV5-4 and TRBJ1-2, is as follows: ETGVTQSPTHLIKTRGQQVTLRCSSQSGHNTVSWYQQALGQGPQFIFQYYREEENGRGNFPPRFSGLQFPNYSSELNVNALELDDSALYLCASSRGASYDGYTFGSGTRLTVV.

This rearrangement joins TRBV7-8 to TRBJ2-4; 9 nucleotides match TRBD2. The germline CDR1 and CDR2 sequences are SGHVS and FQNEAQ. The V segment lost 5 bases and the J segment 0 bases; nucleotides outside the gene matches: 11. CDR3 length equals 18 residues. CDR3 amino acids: CASSRSTTSGLAKNIQYF. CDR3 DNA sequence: TGTGCCAGCAGCCGCTCCACGACTAGCGGATTAGCCAAAAACATTCAGTACTTC.

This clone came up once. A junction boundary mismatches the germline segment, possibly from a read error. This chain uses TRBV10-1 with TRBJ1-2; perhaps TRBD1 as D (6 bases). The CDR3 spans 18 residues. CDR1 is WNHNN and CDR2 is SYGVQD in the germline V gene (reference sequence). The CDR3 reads CASSESYETGTRRQYNDF. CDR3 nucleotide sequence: TGCGCCAGCAGTGAGTCATATGAAACCGGGACACGACGACAATACAACGACTTC.

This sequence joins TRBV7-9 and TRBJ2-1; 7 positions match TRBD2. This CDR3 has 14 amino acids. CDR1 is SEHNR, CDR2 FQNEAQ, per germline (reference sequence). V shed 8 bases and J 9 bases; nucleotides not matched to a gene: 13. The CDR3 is CASRPFRAGSEQFF. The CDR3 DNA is TGTGCCAGCCGTCCCTTCCGAGCGGGGAGTGAGCAGTTCTTC.

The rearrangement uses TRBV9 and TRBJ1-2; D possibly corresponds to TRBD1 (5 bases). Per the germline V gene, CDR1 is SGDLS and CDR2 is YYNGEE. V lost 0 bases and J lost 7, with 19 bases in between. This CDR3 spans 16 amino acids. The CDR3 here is CASSVGGTGGSSGYTF. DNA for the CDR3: TGTGCCAGCAGCGTAGGTGGGACCGGGGGGTCGTCTGGCTACACCTTC.

The DNA for the CDR3 is TGTGCCAGCTCTAGGGACAGGGCAGGGACTGAAGCTTTCTTT. Amino acids: CASSRDRAGTEAFF. The chain employs TRBV18 and TRBJ1-1; 9 bases agree with TRBD1. With V trimmed by 6 bases and J by 5 bases, 7 bases remained unmatched. CDR3 size: 14 residues. Germline V lookup: CDR1 KGHSH, CDR2 LQKENI.

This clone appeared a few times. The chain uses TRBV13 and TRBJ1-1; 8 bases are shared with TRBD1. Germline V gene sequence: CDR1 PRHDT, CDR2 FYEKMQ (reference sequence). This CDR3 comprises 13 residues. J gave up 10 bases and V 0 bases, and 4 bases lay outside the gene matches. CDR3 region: CASSLGRGLGAFF. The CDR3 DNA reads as TGTGCCAGCAGCTTAGGCAGGGGGCTAGGAGCTTTCTTT.

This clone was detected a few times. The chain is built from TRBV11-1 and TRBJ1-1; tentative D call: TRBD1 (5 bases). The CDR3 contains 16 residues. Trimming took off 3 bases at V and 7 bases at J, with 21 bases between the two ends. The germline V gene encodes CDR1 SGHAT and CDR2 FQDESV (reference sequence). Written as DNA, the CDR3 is TGTGCCAGCAGCTTCAACCTCAATAGCGGGGACGGTGAAGCTTTCTTT. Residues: CASSFNLNSGDGEAFF.

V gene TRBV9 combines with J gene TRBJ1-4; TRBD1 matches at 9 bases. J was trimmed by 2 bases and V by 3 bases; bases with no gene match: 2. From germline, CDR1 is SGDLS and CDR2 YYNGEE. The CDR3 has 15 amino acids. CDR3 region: CASSDGQGTNEKLFF. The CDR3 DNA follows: TGTGCCAGCAGCGACGGACAGGGGACTAATGAAAAACTGTTTTTT.

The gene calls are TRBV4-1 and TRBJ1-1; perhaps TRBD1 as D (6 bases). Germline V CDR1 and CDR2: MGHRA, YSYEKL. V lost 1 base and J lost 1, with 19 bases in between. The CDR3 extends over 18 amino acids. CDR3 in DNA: TGCGCCAGCAGCCAAGGTTACAGGGTAACAGGATGGAACACTGAAGCTTTCTTT. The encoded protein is CASSQGYRVTGWNTEAFF.

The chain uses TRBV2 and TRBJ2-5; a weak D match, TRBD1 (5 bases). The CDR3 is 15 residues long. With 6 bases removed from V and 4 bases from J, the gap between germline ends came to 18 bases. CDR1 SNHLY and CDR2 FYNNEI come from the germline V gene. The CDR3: CASRPRSRQGETQYF. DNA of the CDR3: TGTGCCAGCAGGCCCCGCAGTCGCCAGGGAGAGACCCAGTACTTC.

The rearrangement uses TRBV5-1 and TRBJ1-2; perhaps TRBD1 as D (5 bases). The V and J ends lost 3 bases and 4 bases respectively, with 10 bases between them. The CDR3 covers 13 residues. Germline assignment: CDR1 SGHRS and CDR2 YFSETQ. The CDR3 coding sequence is TGCGCCAGCAGCTGGGGCGCGACCTATGGCTACACCTTC. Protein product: CASSWGATYGYTF.

The CDR3 bases are TGTGCCAGCAGCCCCCAGGGTAGGGTGAACACTGAAGCTTTCTTT. Its translation is CASSPQGRVNTEAFF. The rearrangement links TRBV11-2 to TRBJ1-1; D is possibly TRBD1 (5 bases). Trimming pared 5 bases from V and 0 bases from J, leaving 13 bases between. Germline-derived CDR1 and CDR2 are SGHAT and FQNNGV. CDR3 size: 15 residues.

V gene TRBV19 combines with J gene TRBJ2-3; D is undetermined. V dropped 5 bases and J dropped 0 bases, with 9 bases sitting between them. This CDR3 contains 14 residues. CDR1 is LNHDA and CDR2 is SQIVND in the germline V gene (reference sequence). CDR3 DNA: TGTGCCAGTAGTCCACAGAGAAGCACAGATACGCAGTATTTT. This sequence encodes CASSPQRSTDTQYF.

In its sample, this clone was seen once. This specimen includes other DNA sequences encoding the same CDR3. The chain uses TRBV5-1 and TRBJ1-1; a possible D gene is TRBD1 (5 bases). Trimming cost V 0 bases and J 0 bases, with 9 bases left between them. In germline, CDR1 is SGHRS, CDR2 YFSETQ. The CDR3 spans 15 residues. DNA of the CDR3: TGCGCCAGCAGCTTGGCCGGACACTTGAACACTGAAGCTTTCTTT. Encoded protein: CASSLAGHLNTEAFF. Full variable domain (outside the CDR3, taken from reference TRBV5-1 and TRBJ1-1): KAGVTQTPRYLIKTRGQQVTLSCSPISGHRSVSWYQQTPGQGLQFLFEYFSETQRNKGNFPGRFSGRQFSNSRSEMNVSTLELGDSALYLCASSLAGHLNTEAFFGQGTRLTVV.

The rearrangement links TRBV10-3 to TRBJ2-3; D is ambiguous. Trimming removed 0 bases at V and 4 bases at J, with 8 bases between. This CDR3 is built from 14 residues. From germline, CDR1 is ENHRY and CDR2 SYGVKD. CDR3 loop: CAISESGQADTQYF. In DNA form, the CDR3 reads TGTGCCATCAGTGAGTCAGGCCAGGCAGATACGCAGTATTTT.

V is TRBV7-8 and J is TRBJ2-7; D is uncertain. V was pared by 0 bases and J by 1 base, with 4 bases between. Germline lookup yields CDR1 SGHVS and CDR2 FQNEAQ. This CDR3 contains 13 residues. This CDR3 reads CASSLAQSYEQYF. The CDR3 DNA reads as TGTGCCAGCAGCTTAGCACAGTCCTACGAGCAGTACTTC.

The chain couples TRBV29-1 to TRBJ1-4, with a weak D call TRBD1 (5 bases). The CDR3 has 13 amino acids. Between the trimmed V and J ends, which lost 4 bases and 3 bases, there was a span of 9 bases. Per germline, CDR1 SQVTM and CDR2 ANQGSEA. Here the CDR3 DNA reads TGCAGCGTTGCAGGGAAGGCTAATGAAAAACTGTTTTTT. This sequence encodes CSVAGKANEKLFF. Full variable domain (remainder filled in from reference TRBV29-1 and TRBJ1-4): SAVISQKPSRDICQRGTSLTIQCQVDSQVTMMFWYRQQPGQSLTLIATANQGSEATYESGFVIDKFPISRPNLTFSTLTVSNMSPEDSSIYLCSVAGKANEKLFFGSGTQLSVL.

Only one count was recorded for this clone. CDR3 protein: CASTRLGAHTGELFF. The CDR3 DNA sequence: TGTGCCAGCACCCGTCTGGGGGCCCACACCGGGGAGCTGTTTTTT. This rearrangement joins TRBV11-2 to TRBJ2-2; a weak D match, TRBD1 (6 bases). Germline V gives CDR1 SGHAT, CDR2 FQNNGV. V dropped 7 bases and J dropped 3 bases, with 15 bases sitting between them. The CDR3 runs to 15 residues.

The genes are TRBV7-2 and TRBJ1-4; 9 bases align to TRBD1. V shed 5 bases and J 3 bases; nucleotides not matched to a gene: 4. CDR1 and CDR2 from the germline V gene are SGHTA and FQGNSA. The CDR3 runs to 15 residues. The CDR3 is CASSANRGPNEKLFF. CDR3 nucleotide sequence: TGTGCCAGCAGCGCGAACAGGGGGCCTAATGAAAAACTGTTTTTT.

The CDR3 loop is CASSEGRLYGYTF. CDR3 nucleotide sequence: TGTGCCAGTAGTGAGGGCCGGCTATATGGCTACACCTTC. The chain uses TRBV19 and TRBJ1-2; D remains ambiguous. V shed 5 bases and J shed 5 bases, with 12 bases lying between them. The length of the CDR3 is 13 residues. In germline, CDR1 is LNHDA, CDR2 SQIVND (reference sequence).

CDR3 in amino acids: CASSLGHSAETQYF. CDR3 coding DNA: TGTGCCAGCAGCCTCGGACACTCTGCCGAGACCCAGTACTTC. V usage is TRBV5-4 and J usage is TRBJ2-5; D is perhaps TRBD1 (5 bases). CDR1 SGHNT and CDR2 YYREEE come from the germline V gene (reference sequence). CDR3 length: 14 amino acids. Deletions cut 4 bases from V and 5 bases from J, with 15 bases between. Full variable domain (remainder filled in from reference TRBV5-4 and TRBJ2-5): ETGVTQSPTHLIKTRGQQVTLRCSSQSGHNTVSWYQQALGQGPQFIFQYYREEENGRGNFPPRFSGLQFPNYSSELNVNALELDDSALYLCASSLGHSAETQYFGPGTRLLVL.

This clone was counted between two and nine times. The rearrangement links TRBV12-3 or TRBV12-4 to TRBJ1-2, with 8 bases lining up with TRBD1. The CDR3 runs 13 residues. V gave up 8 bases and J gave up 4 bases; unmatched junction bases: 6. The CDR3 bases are TGTGCCAGCGGATCAGGGGGCACCTATGGCTACACCTTC. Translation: CASGSGGTYGYTF.

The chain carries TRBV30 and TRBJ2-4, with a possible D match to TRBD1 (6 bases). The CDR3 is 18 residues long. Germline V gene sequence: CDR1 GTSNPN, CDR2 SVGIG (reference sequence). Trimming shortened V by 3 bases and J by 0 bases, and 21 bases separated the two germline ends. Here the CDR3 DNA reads TGTGCCTGGAGCGCGTTGGGATTACACAGGGCAGCCAAAAACATTCAGTACTTC. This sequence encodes CAWSALGLHRAAKNIQYF.

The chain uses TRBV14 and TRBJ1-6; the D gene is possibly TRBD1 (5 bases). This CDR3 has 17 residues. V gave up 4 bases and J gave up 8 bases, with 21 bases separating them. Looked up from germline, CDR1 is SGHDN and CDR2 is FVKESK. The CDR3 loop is CASSLLLGPGGYSPLHF. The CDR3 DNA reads TGTGCCAGCAGCCTGCTGTTGGGACCCGGAGGGTATTCACCCCTCCACTTT.

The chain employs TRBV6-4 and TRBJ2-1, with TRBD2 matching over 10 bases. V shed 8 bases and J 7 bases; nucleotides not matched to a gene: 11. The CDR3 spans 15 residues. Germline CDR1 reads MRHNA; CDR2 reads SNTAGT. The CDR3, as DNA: TGTGCCAGCGCTCAGCTAGCGGGAGAAGGTAATGAGCAGTTCTTC. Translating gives CASAQLAGEGNEQFF.

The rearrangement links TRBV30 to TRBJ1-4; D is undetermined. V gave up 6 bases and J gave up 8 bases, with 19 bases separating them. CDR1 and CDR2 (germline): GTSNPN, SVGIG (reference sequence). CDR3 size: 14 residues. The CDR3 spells CACLSGGRREKLFF. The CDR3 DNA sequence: TGTGCCTGCCTATCCGGAGGGAGGCGAGAAAAACTGTTTTTT.